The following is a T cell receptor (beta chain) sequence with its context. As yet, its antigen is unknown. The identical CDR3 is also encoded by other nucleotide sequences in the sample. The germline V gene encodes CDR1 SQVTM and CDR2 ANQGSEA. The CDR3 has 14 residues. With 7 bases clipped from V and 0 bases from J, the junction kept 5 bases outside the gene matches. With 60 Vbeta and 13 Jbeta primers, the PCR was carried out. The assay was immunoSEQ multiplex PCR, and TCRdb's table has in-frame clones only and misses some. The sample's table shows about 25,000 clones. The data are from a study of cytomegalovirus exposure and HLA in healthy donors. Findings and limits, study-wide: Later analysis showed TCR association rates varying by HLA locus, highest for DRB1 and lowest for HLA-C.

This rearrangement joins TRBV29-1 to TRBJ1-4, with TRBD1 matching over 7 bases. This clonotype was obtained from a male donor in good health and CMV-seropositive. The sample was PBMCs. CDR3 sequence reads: CSAADRATNEKLFF. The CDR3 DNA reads TGCAGCGCGGCAGACAGGGCAACTAATGAAAAACTGTTTTTT.